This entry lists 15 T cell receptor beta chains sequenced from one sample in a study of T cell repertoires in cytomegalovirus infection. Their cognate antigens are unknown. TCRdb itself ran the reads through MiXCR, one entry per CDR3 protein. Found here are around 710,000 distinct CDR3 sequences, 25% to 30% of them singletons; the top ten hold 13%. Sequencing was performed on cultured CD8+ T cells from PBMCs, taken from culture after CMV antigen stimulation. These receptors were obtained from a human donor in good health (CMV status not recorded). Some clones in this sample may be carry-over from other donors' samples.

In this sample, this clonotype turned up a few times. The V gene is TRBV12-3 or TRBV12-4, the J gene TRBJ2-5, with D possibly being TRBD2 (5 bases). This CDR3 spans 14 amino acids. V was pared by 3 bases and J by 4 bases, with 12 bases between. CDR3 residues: CASSFLRGRETQYF. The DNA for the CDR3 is TGTGCCAGCAGTTTCTTACGGGGTCGAGAGACCCAGTACTTC.

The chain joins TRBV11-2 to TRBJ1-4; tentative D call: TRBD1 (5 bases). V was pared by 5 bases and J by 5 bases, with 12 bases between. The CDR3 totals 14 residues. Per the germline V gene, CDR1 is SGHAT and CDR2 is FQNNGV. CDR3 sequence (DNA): TGTGCCAGCAGCCGAGGGACGGGGAATGAAAAACTGTTTTTT. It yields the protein CASSRGTGNEKLFF.

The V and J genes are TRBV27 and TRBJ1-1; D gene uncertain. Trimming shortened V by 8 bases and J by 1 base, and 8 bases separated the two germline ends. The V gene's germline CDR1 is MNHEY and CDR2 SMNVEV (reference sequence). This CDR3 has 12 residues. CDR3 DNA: TGTGCCAGCCTTGACGGGAACACTGAAGCTTTCTTT. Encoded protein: CASLDGNTEAFF.

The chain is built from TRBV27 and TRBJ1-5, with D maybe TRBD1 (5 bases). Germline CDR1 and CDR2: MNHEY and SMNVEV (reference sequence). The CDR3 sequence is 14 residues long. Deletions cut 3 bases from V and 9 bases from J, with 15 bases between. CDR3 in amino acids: CASSFFGGERPQHF. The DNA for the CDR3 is TGTGCCAGCAGTTTCTTCGGGGGAGAACGGCCCCAGCATTTT.

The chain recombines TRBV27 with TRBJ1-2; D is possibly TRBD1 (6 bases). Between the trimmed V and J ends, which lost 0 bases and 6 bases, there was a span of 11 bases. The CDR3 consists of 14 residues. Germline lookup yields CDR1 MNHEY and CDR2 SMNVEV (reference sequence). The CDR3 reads CASSLSGGGDGYTF. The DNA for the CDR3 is TGTGCCAGCAGTTTATCAGGGGGAGGGGATGGCTACACCTTC.

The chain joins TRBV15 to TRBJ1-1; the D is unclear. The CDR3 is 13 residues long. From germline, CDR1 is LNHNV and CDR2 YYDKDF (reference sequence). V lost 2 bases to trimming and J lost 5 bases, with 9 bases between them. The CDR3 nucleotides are TGTGCCACCAGCAGACCTTCGAGGACTGAAGCTTTCTTT. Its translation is CATSRPSRTEAFF.

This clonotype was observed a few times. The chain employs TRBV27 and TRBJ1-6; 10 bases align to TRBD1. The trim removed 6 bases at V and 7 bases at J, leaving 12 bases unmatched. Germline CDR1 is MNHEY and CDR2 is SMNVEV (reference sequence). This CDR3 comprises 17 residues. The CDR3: CASSFVPGQGSNSPLHF. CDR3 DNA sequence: TGTGCCAGCAGCTTCGTCCCGGGACAGGGGTCGAATTCACCCCTCCACTTT.

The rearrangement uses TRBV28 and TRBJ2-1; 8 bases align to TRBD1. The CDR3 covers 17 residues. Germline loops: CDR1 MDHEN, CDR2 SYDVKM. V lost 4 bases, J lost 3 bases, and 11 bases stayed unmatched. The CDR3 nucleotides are TGTGCCAGCAGTTCGATAAAAGGACAGGGAGACTACAATGAGCAGTTCTTC. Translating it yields CASSSIKGQGDYNEQFF. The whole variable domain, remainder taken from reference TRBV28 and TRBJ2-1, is DVKVTQSSRYLVKRTGEKVFLECVQDMDHENMFWYRQDPGLGLRLIYFSYDVKMKEKGDIPEGYSVSREKKERFSLILESASTNQTSMYLCASSSIKGQGDYNEQFFGPGTRLTVL.

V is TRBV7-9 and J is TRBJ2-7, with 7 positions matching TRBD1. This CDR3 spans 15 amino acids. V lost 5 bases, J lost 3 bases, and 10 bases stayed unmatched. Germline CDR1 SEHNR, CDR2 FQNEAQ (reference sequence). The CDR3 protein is CASSHEQGSLYEQYF. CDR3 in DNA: TGTGCCAGCAGCCACGAACAGGGGTCGCTCTACGAGCAGTACTTC.

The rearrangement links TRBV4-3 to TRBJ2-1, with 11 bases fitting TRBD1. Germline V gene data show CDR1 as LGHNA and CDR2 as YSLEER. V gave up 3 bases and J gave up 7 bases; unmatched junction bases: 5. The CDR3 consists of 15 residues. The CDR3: CASSQPGQGVNEQFF. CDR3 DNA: TGCGCCAGCAGCCAGCCGGGACAGGGGGTGAATGAGCAGTTCTTC.

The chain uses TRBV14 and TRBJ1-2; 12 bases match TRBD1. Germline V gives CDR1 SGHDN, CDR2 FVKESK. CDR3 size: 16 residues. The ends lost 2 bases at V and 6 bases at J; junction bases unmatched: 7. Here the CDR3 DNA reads TGTGCCAGCAGCCAATACACGGGACAGGGGGCAGATGGCTACACCTTC. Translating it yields CASSQYTGQGADGYTF.

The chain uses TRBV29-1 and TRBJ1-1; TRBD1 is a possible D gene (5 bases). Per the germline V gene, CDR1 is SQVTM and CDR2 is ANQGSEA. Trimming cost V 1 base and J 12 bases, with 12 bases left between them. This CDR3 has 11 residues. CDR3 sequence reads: CSVEGTGVTFF. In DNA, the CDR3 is TGCAGCGTTGAAGGCACAGGTGTAACTTTCTTT.

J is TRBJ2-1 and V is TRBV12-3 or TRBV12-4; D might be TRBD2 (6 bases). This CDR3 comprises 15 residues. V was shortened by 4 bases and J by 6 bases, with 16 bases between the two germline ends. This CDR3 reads CASSSVQRAPNEQFF. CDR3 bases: TGTGCCAGCAGTTCGGTGCAGCGGGCACCCAATGAGCAGTTCTTC.

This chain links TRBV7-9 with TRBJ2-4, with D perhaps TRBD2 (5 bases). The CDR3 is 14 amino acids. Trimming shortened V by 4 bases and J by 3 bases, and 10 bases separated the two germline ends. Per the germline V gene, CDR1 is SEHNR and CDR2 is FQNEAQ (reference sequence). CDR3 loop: CASSWVEGKNIQYF. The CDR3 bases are TGTGCCAGCAGCTGGGTCGAGGGCAAAAACATTCAGTACTTC.

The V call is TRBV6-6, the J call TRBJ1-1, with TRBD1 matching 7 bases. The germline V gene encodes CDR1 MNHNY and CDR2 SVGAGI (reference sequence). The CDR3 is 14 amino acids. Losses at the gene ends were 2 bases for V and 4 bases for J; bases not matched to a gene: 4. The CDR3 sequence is CASSYATGSTEAFF. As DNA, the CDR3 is TGTGCCAGCAGTTACGCGACAGGGTCCACTGAAGCTTTCTTT.